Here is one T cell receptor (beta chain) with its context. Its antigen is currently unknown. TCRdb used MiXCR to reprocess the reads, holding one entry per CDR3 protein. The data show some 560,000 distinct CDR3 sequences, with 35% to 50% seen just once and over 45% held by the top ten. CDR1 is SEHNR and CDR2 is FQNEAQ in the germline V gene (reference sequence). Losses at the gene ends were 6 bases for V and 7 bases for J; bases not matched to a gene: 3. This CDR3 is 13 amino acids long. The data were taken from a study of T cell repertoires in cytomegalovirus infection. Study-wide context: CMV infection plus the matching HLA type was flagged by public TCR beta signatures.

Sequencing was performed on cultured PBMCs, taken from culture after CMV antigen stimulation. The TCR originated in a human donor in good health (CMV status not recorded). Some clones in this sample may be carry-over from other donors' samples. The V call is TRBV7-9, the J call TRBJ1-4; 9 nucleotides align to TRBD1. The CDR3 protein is CASSDRGGEKLFF. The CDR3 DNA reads TGTGCCAGCAGTGACAGGGGGGGTGAAAAACTGTTTTTT.